Presented here are 10 T cell receptor beta chains from one specimen sequenced in a study of blood T cell repertoires in COVID-19. Produced via immunoSEQ multiplex PCR; TCRdb's table is partial and in-frame only. The sample has roughly 94,000 clones, 65% to 90% seen once; the top ten hold 20% to 25%. The specimen sequenced was peripheral blood. These receptors originate from a man between 60 and 75 years old with acute or convalescent COVID-19.

This sequence joins TRBV2 and TRBJ1-2; D is unclear. Between the trimmed V and J ends, which lost 7 bases and 6 bases, there was a span of 9 bases. This CDR3 contains 11 residues. Germline V gene data show CDR1 as SNHLY and CDR2 as FYNNEI. CDR3 residues: CASNGGNGYTF. In DNA, the CDR3 is TGTGCCAGCAATGGAGGTAATGGCTACACCTTC.

The chain employs TRBV7-2 and TRBJ1-6; D is possibly TRBD1 (6 bases). Per germline, CDR1 SGHTA and CDR2 FQGNSA. V was shortened by 1 base and J by 9 bases, with 16 bases between the two germline ends. The CDR3 runs to 16 residues. The CDR3, as DNA: TGTGCCAGCAGCTTAGTTGTCTGGGGGCAGGGTTCACCCCTCCACTTT. Translation gives CASSLVVWGQGSPLHF.

This chain uses TRBV7-2 with TRBJ1-1; perhaps TRBD1 as D (5 bases). The CDR3 extends over 13 amino acids. Trimming pared 5 bases from V and 0 bases from J, leaving 7 bases between. CDR1 SGHTA and CDR2 FQGNSA come from the germline V gene. The CDR3 DNA reads TGTGCCAGCAGCGTGACAGTGAACACTGAAGCTTTCTTT. It specifies CASSVTVNTEAFF.

The rearrangement uses TRBV18 and TRBJ2-3; D is unclear. Trimming stripped 5 bases from V and 3 bases from J, with 9 bases between. Germline V lookup: CDR1 KGHSH, CDR2 LQKENI. CDR3 length equals 13 residues. CDR3 coding DNA: TGTGCCAGCTCATCCCCAGGAACAGATACGCAGTATTTT. As protein: CASSSPGTDTQYF.

The chain combines TRBV3-1 (or the pseudogene TRBV3-2) with TRBJ2-3; 10 nucleotides align to TRBD2. V lost 2 bases, J lost 3 bases, and 2 bases stayed unmatched. The CDR3 is 15 amino acids. CDR1 and CDR2 from the germline V gene are LGHDT and YNNKEL (reference sequence). The CDR3 loop is CASSQPGLATDTQYF. Here the CDR3 DNA reads TGTGCCAGCAGCCAACCGGGACTAGCGACAGATACGCAGTATTTT.

CDR3 sequence reads: CASSRGTGEKNIQYF. The CDR3 DNA follows: TGTGCCAGCAGTCGCGGGACAGGAGAGAAAAACATTCAGTACTTC. V and J are TRBV6-6 and TRBJ2-4; TRBD1 matches 8 bases. J lost 4 bases, V lost 5 bases, and 7 bases had no gene match. The length of the CDR3 is 15 residues. Per the germline V gene, CDR1 is MNHNY and CDR2 is SVGAGI (reference sequence).

This rearrangement joins TRBV9 to TRBJ2-1; 9 bases are shared with TRBD1. Per germline, CDR1 SGDLS and CDR2 YYNGEE. Trimming cost V 4 bases and J 3 bases; bases outside gene matches: 11. The CDR3 spans 17 residues. The DNA of the CDR3 is TGTGCCAGCAGCCCCGTAGGGGGGACAGGGCTCTACAATGAGCAGTTCTTC. Its protein product is CASSPVGGTGLYNEQFF.

The CDR3 loop reads CASSYLGTDTQYF. The CDR3 DNA reads as TGTGCCAGCAGTTACCTAGGCACAGATACGCAGTATTTT. The rearrangement joins TRBV27 to TRBJ2-3; the D is unclear. Germline V gene lookup returns CDR1 MNHEY and CDR2 SMNVEV (reference sequence). Between the trimmed V and J ends, which lost 4 bases and 1 base, there was a span of 6 bases. This CDR3 is built from 13 residues.

V usage is TRBV11-2 and J usage is TRBJ1-3; 8 bases align to TRBD1. This CDR3 is 15 amino acids long. The junction had 7 bases not matched to a gene; V was cut back by 5 bases and J by 4 bases. The germline V gene has CDR1 SGHAT and CDR2 FQNNGV. CDR3 amino acids: CASSRRTGIGNTIYF. In nucleotides, the CDR3 is TGTGCCAGCAGCAGGCGGACAGGGATCGGAAACACCATATATTTT.

The gene calls are TRBV4-1 and TRBJ1-6, with D maybe TRBD1 (5 bases). Trimming removed 0 bases at V and 6 bases at J, with 15 bases between. The CDR3 is 17 residues long. Germline-derived CDR1 and CDR2 are MGHRA and YSYEKL. In DNA, the CDR3 is TGCGCCAGCAGCCAAGATGGTCCAGGGAGGCGTAATTCACCCCTCCACTTT. It is translated as CASSQDGPGRRNSPLHF.